These 21 T cell receptor beta chains originate from one sample sequenced in a study of identifying expanded T cells in peripheral blood. This table comes from immunoSEQ multiplex PCR, and its TCRdb copy is limited to in-frame clones, with some not included. The sample includes tens of thousands of clones, more than 70% of them seen just once. Sequencing was carried out using blood. The source of these receptors is a person aged 18 to 75 in good health.

V and J are TRBV30 and TRBJ2-6, with D possibly being TRBD2 (5 bases). The CDR3 runs to 15 residues. The ends were cut back, 1 base at V and 0 bases at J, with 7 bases in the middle. CDR1 GTSNPN and CDR2 SVGIG come from the germline V gene (reference sequence). For the CDR3, the DNA is TGTGCCTGGAGTGAAGGGAGCTCTGGGGCCAACGTCCTGACTTTC. Residues: CAWSEGSSGANVLTF.

V usage is TRBV6-5 and J usage is TRBJ1-4, with a weak D call TRBD1 (5 bases). CDR1 and CDR2 from the germline V gene are MNHEY and SVGAGI. CDR3 length: 14 amino acids. The germline V and J ends were trimmed by 6 bases and 8 bases, with 16 bases remaining between them. CDR3 in amino acids: CASSPYRGNEKLFF. CDR3 sequence (DNA): TGTGCCAGCAGCCCTTACCGGGGGAACGAAAAACTGTTTTTT.

The rearrangement links TRBV5-1 to TRBJ2-7, with 9 bases matching TRBD1. Germline V CDR1 and CDR2: SGHRS, YFSETQ. The CDR3 loop spans 14 amino acids. Trimming at V came to 3 bases and at J to 2 bases, leaving 3 bases not matched to a gene. Here the CDR3 DNA reads TGCGCCAGCAGCTCCGGACAGGGGCCCTACGAGCAGTACTTC. Translation gives CASSSGQGPYEQYF.

This clone showed up just a few times. The chain recombines TRBV4-1 with TRBJ2-7; possibly TRBD1 or TRBD2 for D (5 bases each). CDR1 and CDR2 from the germline V gene are MGHRA and YSYEKL. V gave up 1 base and J gave up 2 bases, with 9 bases separating them. This CDR3 has 14 residues. The CDR3 loop is CASSQGDEAYEQYF. CDR3 nucleotide sequence: TGCGCCAGCAGCCAAGGGGACGAGGCCTACGAGCAGTACTTC.

This clone is a singleton in its sample. The chain links TRBV28 to TRBJ2-5; 12 bases match TRBD1. V dropped 1 base and J dropped 5; count of bases not matched to a gene: 8. There are 17 residues in the CDR3. CDR1 and CDR2 from the germline V gene are MDHEN and SYDVKM. For the CDR3, the DNA is TGTGCCAGCAGTTTATCCGCCGGGACAGGGGGCCGTGAGACCCAGTACTTC. Translating gives CASSLSAGTGGRETQYF.

The V call is TRBV10-1, the J call TRBJ2-3; 8 bases match TRBD2. Germline V CDR1 and CDR2: WNHNN, SYGVQD (reference sequence). Germline trimming cut 2 bases from V and 3 bases from J; bases unmatched to any gene: 7. The CDR3 is 16 amino acids. The CDR3 DNA sequence: TGCGCCAGCAGTGAGGAGCGGGGGATGTTGACAGATACGCAGTATTTT. It specifies CASSEERGMLTDTQYF.

The rearrangement links TRBV9 to TRBJ2-1, with TRBD2 matching 13 bases. The CDR3 totals 19 residues. Germline V gives CDR1 SGDLS, CDR2 YYNGEE. V dropped 1 base and J dropped 4; count of bases not matched to a gene: 11. The CDR3 DNA reads TGTGCCAGCAGCGTAAGGACAGCCGGGACTAGCGGGACATACAATGAGCAGTTCTTC. This sequence encodes CASSVRTAGTSGTYNEQFF.

This chain connects TRBV28 to TRBJ2-6; 9 bases are shared with TRBD1. CDR3 length: 18 amino acids. Germline lookup yields CDR1 MDHEN and CDR2 SYDVKM. V lost 5 bases, J lost 1 base, and 9 bases stayed unmatched. The CDR3 spells CASSTPGQGSSGANVLTF. The CDR3 DNA is TGTGCCAGCAGTACCCCGGGACAGGGTTCATCTGGGGCCAACGTCCTGACTTTC.

Only one count was recorded for this clone. The chain links TRBV9 to TRBJ1-1, with 7 bases fitting TRBD1. Germline V gene lookup returns CDR1 SGDLS and CDR2 YYNGEE. The CDR3 covers 15 residues. V trimming: 2 bases; J trimming: 0 bases; junction bases outside the gene matches: 4. CDR3: CASSVGQQMNTEAFF. CDR3 in DNA: TGTGCCAGCAGCGTGGGACAGCAGATGAACACTGAAGCTTTCTTT.

The rearrangement links TRBV4-1 to TRBJ1-4; no definite D call. The CDR3 sequence is 17 residues long. V was cut by 1 base and J by 3 bases, with 15 bases left in between. CDR1 and CDR2 from the germline V gene are MGHRA and YSYEKL. This chain's CDR3 is CASSQAPFEMANEKLFF. The DNA of the CDR3 is TGCGCCAGCAGCCAAGCCCCATTTGAGATGGCTAATGAAAAACTGTTTTTT.

This clone was picked up one time. The chain links TRBV6-5 to TRBJ1-1, with D possibly being TRBD1 (5 bases). V lost 2 bases, J lost 1 base, and 14 bases lay in between. The CDR3 spans 16 residues. The V gene's germline CDR1 is MNHEY and CDR2 SVGAGI. In DNA, the CDR3 is TGTGCCAGCAGTTACGGGCGCGGGGACCGGAACACTGAAGCTTTCTTT. Its translation is CASSYGRGDRNTEAFF.

CDR3 coding DNA: TGTGCCAGCGGACGGACAGGGAACTATGGCTACACCTTC. Translating gives CASGRTGNYGYTF. The chain couples TRBV9 to TRBJ1-2, with TRBD1 matching over 8 bases. The CDR3 spans 13 residues. After removal of 7 bases from V and 2 bases from J, the junction contained 4 bases not matched to a gene. Germline CDR1 reads SGDLS; CDR2 reads YYNGEE.

This chain links TRBV29-1 with TRBJ1-4; TRBD1 matches at 9 bases. The CDR3 spans 14 residues. Germline CDR1 SQVTM, CDR2 ANQGSEA. The trim removed 4 bases at V and 7 bases at J, leaving 7 bases unmatched. CDR3 DNA sequence: TGCAGCGTTGCCCCCGGGACAGGGATTGAAAAACTGTTTTTT. Its protein product is CSVAPGTGIEKLFF.

V gene TRBV7-6 combines with J gene TRBJ1-6, with 7 bases that match TRBD1. V was pared by 2 bases and J by 7 bases, with 11 bases of the junction left unmatched. The CDR3 length is 17 residues. Looked up from germline, CDR1 is SGHVS and CDR2 is FNYEAQ. CDR3 in DNA: TGTGCCAGCAGCTTATTTTTTGGCAGGGGGTCGAATTCACCCCTCCACTTT. Translation: CASSLFFGRGSNSPLHF.

The V gene is TRBV4-2, the J gene TRBJ1-2; D is ambiguous. Trimming took off 0 bases at V and 6 bases at J, with 5 bases between the two ends. The CDR3 runs 12 residues. Looked up from germline, CDR1 is LGHNA and CDR2 is YNFKEQ. CDR3 bases: TGTGCCAGCAGCCAAGACACAAATGGCTACACCTTC. It encodes CASSQDTNGYTF.

For the CDR3, the DNA is TGTGCCAGCAGCCAAGGTCCAGGGACAAACAGGAATGAGCAGTTCTTC. It encodes CASSQGPGTNRNEQFF. The chain recombines TRBV14 with TRBJ2-1; possible D gene TRBD1, 6 bases. The CDR3 runs 16 residues. Germline values: CDR1 SGHDN, CDR2 FVKESK. Trimming left V 1 base short and J 7 bases short, with 17 bases between.

V is TRBV15 and J is TRBJ2-1; D unclear. CDR3 length: 15 amino acids. Between the trimmed V and J ends, which lost 6 bases and 7 bases, there was a span of 19 bases. Looked up from germline, CDR1 is LNHNV and CDR2 is YYDKDF (reference sequence). DNA of the CDR3: TGTGCCACCAGTGTAGGTACAGTGAGTGGGAATGAGCAGTTCTTC. The encoded protein is CATSVGTVSGNEQFF.

This sequence joins TRBV5-1 and TRBJ2-7; 12 bases line up with TRBD2. Germline V gene data show CDR1 as SGHRS and CDR2 as YFSETQ. V trimming: 4 bases; J trimming: 2 bases; junction bases outside the gene matches: 4. The CDR3 runs 15 residues. The CDR3 DNA is TGCGCCAGCAGCCTCCGGACTAGCGGGGCCTACGAGCAGTACTTC. Amino acid sequence: CASSLRTSGAYEQYF.

The gene calls are TRBV2 and TRBJ2-5, with TRBD2 matching 11 bases. Unmatched junction bases numbered 8, after V lost 7 bases and J lost 4 bases. The CDR3 covers 15 residues. Germline assignment: CDR1 SNHLY and CDR2 FYNNEI. CDR3: CASKTLAGGGETQYF. The DNA of the CDR3 is TGTGCCAGCAAGACTCTAGCGGGGGGCGGAGAGACCCAGTACTTC. Combining the CDR3 with reference TRBV2 and TRBJ2-5 gives the whole variable domain EPEVTQTPSHQVTQMGQEVILRCVPISNHLYFYWYRQILGQKVEFLVSFYNNEISEKSEIFDDQFSVERPDGSNFTLKIRSTKLEDSAMYFCASKTLAGGGETQYFGPGTRLLVL.

The V call is TRBV10-3, the J call TRBJ2-5; D may match TRBD1 or TRBD2 (6 bases each). CDR3 length: 15 amino acids. Per the germline V gene, CDR1 is ENHRY and CDR2 is SYGVKD. Trimming stripped 2 bases from V and 4 bases from J, with 14 bases between. The CDR3 is CAISEQLQGGETQYF. As DNA, the CDR3 is TGTGCCATCAGTGAGCAATTACAGGGAGGAGAGACCCAGTACTTC.

This sequence joins TRBV7-9 and TRBJ2-7; the D gene is possibly TRBD1 (6 bases). Germline assignment: CDR1 SEHNR and CDR2 FQNEAQ (reference sequence). V was pared by 2 bases and J by 5 bases, with 16 bases between. The CDR3 extends over 15 amino acids. In DNA form, the CDR3 reads TGTGCCAGCAGCTTATGGGGAAGGGGGACCGACGAGCAGTACTTC. This sequence encodes CASSLWGRGTDEQYF.